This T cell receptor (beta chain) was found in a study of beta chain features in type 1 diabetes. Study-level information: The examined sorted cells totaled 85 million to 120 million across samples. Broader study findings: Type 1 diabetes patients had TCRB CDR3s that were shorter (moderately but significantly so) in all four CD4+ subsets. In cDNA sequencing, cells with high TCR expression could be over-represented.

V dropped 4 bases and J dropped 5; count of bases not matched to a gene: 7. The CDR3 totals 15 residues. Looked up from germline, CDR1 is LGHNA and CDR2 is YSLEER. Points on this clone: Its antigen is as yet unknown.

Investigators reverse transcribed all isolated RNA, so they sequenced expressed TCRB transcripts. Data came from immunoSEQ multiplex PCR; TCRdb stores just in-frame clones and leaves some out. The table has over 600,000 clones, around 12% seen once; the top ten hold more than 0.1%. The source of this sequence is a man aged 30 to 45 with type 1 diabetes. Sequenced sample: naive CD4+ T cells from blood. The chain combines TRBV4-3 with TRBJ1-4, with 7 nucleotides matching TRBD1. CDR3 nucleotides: TGCGCCAGCAGCCCCTCCGACAGGGTGAATGAAAAACTGTTTTTT. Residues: CASSPSDRVNEKLFF.